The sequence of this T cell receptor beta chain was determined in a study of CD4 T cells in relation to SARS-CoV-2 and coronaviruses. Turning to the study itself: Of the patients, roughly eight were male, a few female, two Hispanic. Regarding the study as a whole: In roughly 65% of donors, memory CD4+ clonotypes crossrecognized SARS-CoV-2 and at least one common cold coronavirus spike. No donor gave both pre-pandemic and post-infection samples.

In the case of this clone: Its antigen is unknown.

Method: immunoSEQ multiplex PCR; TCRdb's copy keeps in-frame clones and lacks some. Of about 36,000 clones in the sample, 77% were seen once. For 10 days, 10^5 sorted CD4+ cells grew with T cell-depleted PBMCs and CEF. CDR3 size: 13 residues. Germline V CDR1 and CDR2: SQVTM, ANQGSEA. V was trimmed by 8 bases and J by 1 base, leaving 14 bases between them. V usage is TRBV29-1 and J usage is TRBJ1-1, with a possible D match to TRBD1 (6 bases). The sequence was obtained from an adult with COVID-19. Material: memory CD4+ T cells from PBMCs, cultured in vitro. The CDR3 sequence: CSIFRDKNTEAFF. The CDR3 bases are TGCAGCATTTTCCGGGACAAGAACACTGAAGCTTTCTTT.